This T cell receptor (beta chain) was obtained from a study of T cell responses to AZD1222 COVID-19 vaccine (dated by TCRdb to the early 2020s). The study in broad terms: AZD1222 recipients with second doses at about 4 weeks or about 12 weeks were pooled, because spike-specific TCR depth and breadth did not differ between schedules. A total of 230 to 250 trial participants underwent TCR sequencing, of whom under 220 had received two doses of AZD1222 and 26 had received two doses of the MenACWY control vaccine. Enrollment into the trials was organized by age into subgroups of 18-55, 56-69 and 70-plus years, and those subgroups contained approximately 150, 30 and 60 TCR-sequenced participants, respectively. Study-wide conclusions, independent of this receptor: The whole spike protein was spanned by vaccine-associated CD4 TCRs, and dominant responses were seen in regions 160-218 and 743-854. Participants were mostly white British and included more females than males, and it was suggested by the authors that clonal diversity may have been underestimated. Reportedly, close to half of the unique spike-specific TCRs recognized epitopes lying outside the regions that are mutated in the B.1.351 and B.1.1.7 variants. Conclusions about previously exposed vaccinees are limited because only a handful of AZD1222 recipients were SARS-CoV-2 seropositive at baseline. The 56-69-year group was small, and its depth increase did not reach significance, likely because of low power. Because no samples from the day 14 peak response were available, repertoires could be characterized only after the peak T cell response. After two AZD1222 doses, spike-specific TCR breadth and depth were significantly higher than at day 0 and than in MenACWY recipients.

From the germline V gene, CDR1 is MGHRA and CDR2 is YSYEKL. The CDR3 goes from the cysteine to the phenylalanine over 15 residues. The read is trimmed to its CDR3 DNA, 45 bases read in frame from base 1. Relative to germline, V is 1 base shorter and J is 4 bases shorter, with 13 bases between their ends. The CDR3 regions of human TCRbeta chains were subjected to immunosequencing. Turning to the authors' computational methods: Repertoire TCRs were matched against a reference library of SARS-CoV-2-specific TCRs generated with the MIRA antigen-specificity platform. Breadth was defined as the fraction of unique TCRs that were SARS-CoV-2-associated, and depth was defined as the fraction of total T cells that were SARS-CoV-2-associated. Using the MIRA data, each spike-specific TCR was mapped to the spike region that the TCR reacts to and placed in a CD4 or CD8 class. Log10-transformed breadth and depth values were compared by one-way ANOVA with Sidak's multiple comparisons tests. TCRdb provides this immuneACCESS table in a form limited to in-frame rearrangements. Some clones are lacking; in checked studies, under half of them reflect an unresolved V gene, and why the rest are absent is not known. V and J calls and clone size are copied from that table; D and trimming were computed from the DNA. Here the sample has 90,000 to 95,000 clones; about 91% occur a single time. The top ten hold about 7.5% of the sample.

The time point label on this specimen signifies: baseline before first vaccination. Vaccinee samples came from UK trials COV001 and COV002, including a single-blind randomized controlled phase 2/3 trial of AZD1222 (ChAdOx1 nCoV-19) in healthy adults. For TCRbeta chain sequencing, PBMC samples were collected from trial participants at day 0 and at day 28 after the second dose. The sample holds a few counts of this clone. Its specific antigen is unknown. No quality values exist for individual bases; no much larger clone is one base distant. The clonotype was recovered from an adult in good health. The chain joins TRBV4-1 to TRBJ1-1; the D gene assignment is ambiguous. The specimen comprised peripheral blood, sampled on day 0 of AZD1222 vaccination. The CDR3 reads as follows: CASSQGERTGTEAFF. The base sequence is TGCGCCAGCAGCCAAGGGGAGAGGACTGGCACTGAAGCTTTCTTT.